This T cell receptor (beta chain) appears in the sequencing data of a study of cytomegalovirus exposure and HLA in healthy donors (dated by TCRdb to about 2017). For context, the study as a whole: The 500 to 700 repertoires of the first cohort and the roughly 120 validation repertoires were produced on the same platform, according to a later analysis. To predict cytomegalovirus infection status, the study brought together high-throughput TCR immunosequencing, statistical association of individual TCRs with disease status, and machine learning. The study aimed to test whether cataloging public T cell receptors could reveal signatures of past pathogen exposure. A separate validation cohort of 100 to 150 different subjects was used in addition to the 666-subject first cohort.

What the authors observed across the whole study: In vitro tests confirmed that a few of the cytomegalovirus-associated TCR beta chains recognize cytomegalovirus antigens. In a later analysis, TCRs clustered in the first cohort were found to also tend to co-occur in the 130 or so validation repertoires, with 85% to 95% of cluster scores above 0. Cytomegalovirus status was reported to be diagnosed by the classifier with high specificity and sensitivity in both the original and validation cohorts. It was suggested by the authors that the approach could potentially be generalized to other disease states and immunological phenotypes. Most TCR sequences were seen in very few donors, while some public TCRs were found in many individuals. The study gave a list of some 150 TCR beta chains associated with cytomegalovirus. The validation cohort had no HLA typing available for a later analysis, so co-occurrence within that cohort was assessed over all 130 or so repertoires.

Libraries were made using the immunoSEQ multiplex PCR assay. Processing in the source paper ran as follows. A statistical classification framework was built for diagnosing cytomegalovirus status from the catalog of TCR beta chain sequences. In its TCRdb copy, this immuneACCESS table keeps in-frame sequences only and misses some clones. Where compared with another copy, unresolved V genes explain less than half of these, and the others have no known cause. D and trimming were read from the DNA, whereas the V and J calls and clone size are those reported in that table. This sample gives 350,000 or so clones in total; about nine tenths of them show up just once. Jointly, the top ten make up around 0.84% of the sample. The donors belonged to the validation cohort of around 130 subjects, which was separate from the approximately 700-subject first cohort. Notes on this clone: This receptor's antigen is unknown. The sample holds no much larger clone one base away, and base qualities are not on file.

From cysteine to phenylalanine, the CDR3 is 13 amino acids long. Just the 39-base CDR3 DNA is kept, in frame starting at base 1. V gives up 0 bases and J gives up 5 bases, and the segment between their germline ends measures 8 bases. As encoded in the germline V gene, CDR1 is LGHNA while CDR2 is YSLEER. The sample comprised PBMCs. The chain joins TRBV4-3 to TRBJ2-7; too little of a D gene remains to name it. The TCR sequence derives from a woman in her late teens or twenties in good health and CMV-seronegative. The CDR3 in this case is CASSQESEDEQYF. In nucleotide form, the sequence is TGCGCCAGCAGCCAAGAGAGTGAGGACGAGCAGTACTTC.